Following are 31 T cell receptor beta chains from one sample sequenced in a study of shared T cell receptors in the human thymus. Some clones are missing from TCRdb's copy, which holds only in-frame ones; the method was immunoSEQ multiplex PCR. This table holds hundreds of thousands of clones, around 87% found once. The same data also contributed to another study, on human thymus T cells.

Specimen: thymocytes. These receptor sequences come from a boy less than two years old with a congenital heart defect.

The chain has TRBV15 and TRBJ2-6; D unresolved. The V gene's germline CDR1 is LNHNV and CDR2 YYDKDF (reference sequence). The CDR3 is 16 residues long. The ends were cut back, 3 bases at V and 1 base at J, with 10 bases in the middle. The CDR3 DNA reads as TGTGCCACCAGCAGCAGACTTGGATCTGGGGCCAACGTCCTGACTTTC. Protein product: CATSSRLGSGANVLTF. The whole variable domain, remainder taken from reference TRBV15 and TRBJ2-6, is DAMVIQNPRYQVTQFGKPVTLSCSQTLNHNVMYWYQQKSSQAPKLLFHYYDKDFNNEADTPDNFQSRRPNTSFCFLDIRSPGLGDTAMYLCATSSRLGSGANVLTFGAGSRLTVL.

The V call is TRBV5-1, the J call TRBJ1-1; D perhaps matches TRBD1 (6 bases). The CDR3 is 13 amino acids. Germline V gene sequence: CDR1 SGHRS, CDR2 YFSETQ. V gave up 1 base and J gave up 5 bases, with 9 bases separating them. The CDR3 nucleotides are TGCGCCAGCAGCTTGAGGGGGAAGACTGAAGCTTTCTTT. Its translation is CASSLRGKTEAFF.

DNA for the CDR3: TGTGCCAGCAGTGAACAGGGGTTCGGGACAGGGGGCGGAGGGTATGGCTACACCTTC. This encodes CASSEQGFGTGGGGYGYTF. The gene calls are TRBV2 and TRBJ1-2; TRBD1 agrees at 12 bases. The ends lost 2 bases at V and 5 bases at J; junction bases unmatched: 15. Germline V CDR1 and CDR2: SNHLY, FYNNEI. The CDR3 extends over 19 amino acids.

The gene calls are TRBV11-1 and TRBJ2-7, with 10 positions matching TRBD1. CDR3 length: 16 residues. V dropped 1 base and J dropped 2; count of bases not matched to a gene: 5. Germline V gene sequence: CDR1 SGHAT, CDR2 FQDESV (reference sequence). CDR3 nucleotide sequence: TGTGCCAGCAGCTTAGTGGGGACAGGGGCGACCTACGAGCAGTACTTC. The encoded protein is CASSLVGTGATYEQYF.

This rearrangement joins TRBV4-3 to TRBJ2-7; 7 bases fit TRBD1. CDR3 length equals 15 residues. Germline CDR1 is LGHNA and CDR2 is YSLEER. The ends lost 6 bases at V and 4 bases at J; junction bases unmatched: 12. The CDR3 DNA reads as TGCGCCAGCAGTCTGACCCCGGGACAGAAGTACGAGCAGTACTTC. Translating gives CASSLTPGQKYEQYF.

The chain uses TRBV30 and TRBJ2-1, with 10 bases aligning to TRBD2. The CDR3 is 14 amino acids. Germline V CDR1 and CDR2: GTSNPN, SVGIG (reference sequence). J lost 3 bases, V lost 7 bases, and 6 bases had no gene match. The CDR3 DNA sequence: TGTGCCTCCCCATCTAGCGGGGGCTACAATGAGCAGTTCTTC. Translation gives CASPSSGGYNEQFF.

The J gene is TRBJ2-7, the V gene TRBV30; 12 positions agree with TRBD1. CDR1 and CDR2 (germline): GTSNPN, SVGIG (reference sequence). Unmatched junction bases numbered 24, after V lost 4 bases and J lost 5 bases. The CDR3 runs to 20 residues. The CDR3 here is CAWTAQTGQGAPRTRDEQYF. CDR3 DNA: TGTGCCTGGACCGCTCAAACGGGACAGGGGGCCCCCCGGACTAGGGACGAGCAGTACTTC.

The chain employs TRBV29-1 and TRBJ2-6, with D possibly being TRBD2 (6 bases). The germline gives CDR1 SQVTM, CDR2 ANQGSEA. V lost 6 bases and J 0 bases, leaving 9 bases between the germline ends. The CDR3 has 14 amino acids. The chain's CDR3 is CSVGRGSGANVLTF. The CDR3 DNA sequence: TGCAGCGTCGGGCGGGGCTCTGGGGCCAACGTCCTGACTTTC. Variable domain in full (rest from reference TRBV29-1 and TRBJ2-6): SAVISQKPSRDICQRGTSLTIQCQVDSQVTMMFWYRQQPGQSLTLIATANQGSEATYESGFVIDKFPISRPNLTFSTLTVSNMSPEDSSIYLCSVGRGSGANVLTFGAGSRLTVL.

This clone appeared a single time. J is TRBJ2-7 and V is TRBV18; TRBD1 agrees at 8 bases. Germline trimming cut 3 bases from V and 4 bases from J; bases unmatched to any gene: 8. Germline-derived CDR1 and CDR2 are KGHSH and LQKENI. CDR3 length equals 15 residues. CDR3 residues: CASSPRDRTLYEQYF. CDR3 DNA sequence: TGTGCCAGCTCACCGAGGGACAGGACTTTATACGAGCAGTACTTC.

The chain recombines TRBV7-6 with TRBJ2-7, with D possibly matching TRBD2 (5 bases). V lost 5 bases and J lost 5, with 16 bases in between. Per germline, CDR1 SGHVS and CDR2 FNYEAQ. This CDR3 has 14 residues. CDR3 sequence: CASSLSGPADEQYF. The CDR3 bases are TGTGCCAGCAGCCTCTCGGGCCCAGCGGACGAGCAGTACTTC.

The rearrangement uses TRBV30 and TRBJ2-5; maybe TRBD1 (5 bases). The CDR3 has 15 residues. The ends were cut back, 0 bases at V and 0 bases at J, with 11 bases in the middle. Germline V gene sequence: CDR1 GTSNPN, CDR2 SVGIG (reference sequence). CDR3 sequence reads: CAWSVQTEYQETQYF. CDR3 sequence (DNA): TGTGCCTGGAGTGTACAGACAGAGTACCAAGAGACCCAGTACTTC.

The gene calls are TRBV28 and TRBJ1-5; possibly TRBD1 for D (6 bases). Trimming left V 4 bases short and J 5 bases short, with 21 bases between. This CDR3 contains 17 residues. Per the germline V gene, CDR1 is MDHEN and CDR2 is SYDVKM. CDR3 in amino acids: CASSSHLTGRGYQPQHF. Here the CDR3 DNA reads TGTGCCAGCAGTTCCCACCTTACAGGGAGAGGGTATCAGCCCCAGCATTTT.

This clone is a singleton in its sample. This chain uses TRBV30 with TRBJ1-2; 10 nucleotides align to TRBD1. V lost 3 bases, J lost 3 bases, and 4 bases stayed unmatched. Germline V gene data show CDR1 as GTSNPN and CDR2 as SVGIG (reference sequence). The CDR3 loop spans 14 amino acids. CDR3 amino acids: CAWRPGQGHYGYTF. Written as DNA, the CDR3 is TGTGCCTGGAGGCCGGGACAGGGGCACTATGGCTACACCTTC.

As DNA, the CDR3 is TGTGCCAGCAGCCCAACGGGACTAGCGGGGGGGGCACCCACAGATACGCAGTATTTT. Protein: CASSPTGLAGGAPTDTQYF. This chain joins TRBV7-6 and TRBJ2-3, with 16 bases lining up with TRBD2. The CDR3 is 19 residues long. Germline CDR1 and CDR2: SGHVS and FNYEAQ. The V and J ends lost 5 bases and 2 bases, in that order; junction bases with no gene match: 10.

V gene TRBV5-1 combines with J gene TRBJ2-5; TRBD1 agrees at 8 bases. Germline CDR1 reads SGHRS; CDR2 reads YFSETQ. The CDR3 length is 15 residues. Trimming took 0 bases from V and 4 from J; bases not matched to a gene: 5. The CDR3 reads CASSLEGQGAETQYF. CDR3 DNA sequence: TGCGCCAGCAGCTTGGAGGGTCAGGGGGCAGAGACCCAGTACTTC. The variable domain in full, completed from reference TRBV5-1 and TRBJ2-5, reads KAGVTQTPRYLIKTRGQQVTLSCSPISGHRSVSWYQQTPGQGLQFLFEYFSETQRNKGNFPGRFSGRQFSNSRSEMNVSTLELGDSALYLCASSLEGQGAETQYFGPGTRLLVL.

This clone was detected once. V gene TRBV30 combines with J gene TRBJ1-1, with 7 bases lining up with TRBD1. Germline CDR1 and CDR2: GTSNPN and SVGIG (reference sequence). The V gene end was trimmed by 1 base and the J gene end by 12 bases; junction bases not matched to a gene: 17. The CDR3 loop spans 15 amino acids. CDR3 sequence: CAWSGVWQAGGEPFF. For the CDR3, the DNA is TGTGCCTGGAGTGGGGTATGGCAGGCAGGGGGAGAACCTTTCTTT.

Concerning this clone: Other DNA sequences of this sample code for an identical CDR3. This chain links TRBV27 with TRBJ2-1, with D possibly being TRBD1 (5 bases). Trimming removed 5 bases from V and 3 bases from J, with 11 bases in between. From germline, CDR1 is MNHEY and CDR2 SMNVEV (reference sequence). The CDR3 length is 14 residues. The CDR3 is CASSRQGHYNEQFF. CDR3 DNA: TGTGCCAGCAGTCGGCAGGGCCACTACAATGAGCAGTTCTTC.

The chain joins TRBV28 to TRBJ1-1, with D hard to call. The CDR3 consists of 12 residues. V gave up 6 bases and J gave up 5 bases, with 10 bases separating them. Germline CDR1 is MDHEN and CDR2 is SYDVKM. CDR3 sequence: CASRLIGTEAFF. In DNA, the CDR3 is TGTGCCAGCAGACTAATCGGGACTGAAGCTTTCTTT.

The CDR3 spells CASRKPGPPEGSMAEAFF. The CDR3 DNA reads as TGTGCCAGCAGAAAACCGGGCCCTCCGGAGGGGTCTATGGCTGAAGCTTTCTTT. The rearrangement links TRBV28 to TRBJ1-1; D possibly corresponds to TRBD1 (5 bases). V lost 6 bases, J lost 6 bases, and 29 bases lay in between. The CDR3 has 18 residues. The germline V gene has CDR1 MDHEN and CDR2 SYDVKM.

This rearrangement joins TRBV11-1 to TRBJ2-7; 8 bases align to TRBD1. V dropped 5 bases and J dropped 1; count of bases not matched to a gene: 10. Germline loops: CDR1 SGHAT, CDR2 FQDESV (reference sequence). This CDR3 contains 16 residues. CDR3 in amino acids: CASSANRGLRSYEQYF. CDR3 DNA sequence: TGTGCCAGCAGCGCCAACAGGGGGTTAAGGTCCTACGAGCAGTACTTC.

The V and J genes are TRBV13 and TRBJ1-2; 11 bases agree with TRBD1. The length of the CDR3 is 15 residues. Trimming at V came to 3 bases and at J to 7 bases, leaving 7 bases not matched to a gene. Per germline, CDR1 PRHDT and CDR2 FYEKMQ (reference sequence). The CDR3 reads CASSFGGQGGPGYTF. CDR3 sequence (DNA): TGTGCCAGCAGCTTTGGGGGACAGGGGGGGCCTGGCTACACCTTC. The full variable domain, in which reference TRBV13 and TRBJ1-2 provide the parts outside the CDR3, is AAGVIQSPRHLIKEKRETATLKCYPIPRHDTVYWYQQGPGQDPQFLISFYEKMQSDKGSIPDRFSAQQFSDYHSELNMSSLELGDSALYFCASSFGGQGGPGYTFGSGTRLTVV.

The V call is TRBV2, the J call TRBJ2-3; TRBD1 agrees at 9 bases. V was clipped by 5 bases and J by 3 bases; unmatched bases: 9. The CDR3 runs 16 residues. Looked up from germline, CDR1 is SNHLY and CDR2 is FYNNEI. CDR3 region: CASSPPGQGWTDTQYF. The CDR3 coding sequence is TGTGCCAGCAGTCCCCCGGGACAGGGTTGGACAGATACGCAGTATTTT.

This rearrangement joins TRBV6-5 to TRBJ2-3; TRBD1 matches at 9 bases. Germline-derived CDR1 and CDR2 are MNHEY and SVGAGI. J was trimmed by 3 bases and V by 5 bases; bases with no gene match: 6. The CDR3 is 15 amino acids. The CDR3 loop reads CASSRRDRETDTQYF. CDR3 in DNA: TGTGCCAGCAGTCGCCGGGACAGGGAAACAGATACGCAGTATTTT.

The chain combines TRBV6-5 with TRBJ2-5, with a tentative D call TRBD1 (5 bases). The CDR3 is made up of 13 amino acids. Germline V lookup: CDR1 MNHEY, CDR2 SVGAGI. Trimming cost V 8 bases and J 2 bases, with 12 bases left between them. CDR3 nucleotides: TGTGCCAGCCCGGTCAGGGATCAAGAGACCCAGTACTTC. Amino acid sequence: CASPVRDQETQYF.

The chain is built from TRBV15 and TRBJ1-2, with TRBD1 matching over 7 bases. Trimming took 0 bases from V and 2 from J; bases not matched to a gene: 9. The length of the CDR3 is 17 residues. Germline V CDR1 and CDR2: LNHNV, YYDKDF (reference sequence). CDR3 bases: TGTGCCACCAGCAGAGATTTCGGGAGACAGGGAAACTATGGCTACACCTTC. This translates into CATSRDFGRQGNYGYTF. The whole variable domain, remainder taken from reference TRBV15 and TRBJ1-2, is DAMVIQNPRYQVTQFGKPVTLSCSQTLNHNVMYWYQQKSSQAPKLLFHYYDKDFNNEADTPDNFQSRRPNTSFCFLDIRSPGLGDTAMYLCATSRDFGRQGNYGYTFGSGTRLTVV.

This clone was seen a single time. The rearrangement links TRBV28 to TRBJ1-5; 8 bases fit TRBD1. Per germline, CDR1 MDHEN and CDR2 SYDVKM. The CDR3 sequence is 13 residues long. V dropped 6 bases and J dropped 11; count of bases not matched to a gene: 9. Written as DNA, the CDR3 is TGTGCCAGCAGCAAACGGACAGGGAGGGCCCAGCATTTT. Amino acids: CASSKRTGRAQHF.

The chain couples TRBV28 to TRBJ2-7; TRBD2 agrees at 8 bases. V lost 4 bases and J lost 5; bases outside the gene matches: 13. The V gene's germline CDR1 is MDHEN and CDR2 SYDVKM. The CDR3 extends over 16 amino acids. The CDR3 spells CASSYPPAGGIHEQYF. CDR3 sequence (DNA): TGTGCCAGCAGTTACCCCCCGGCGGGAGGAATCCACGAGCAGTACTTC.

The chain links TRBV5-4 to TRBJ2-3; 8 bases fit TRBD2. V shed 1 base, J shed 4 bases, and the junction held 8 bases outside the gene matches. This CDR3 comprises 16 residues. Germline CDR1 and CDR2: SGHNT and YYREEE (reference sequence). The CDR3 nucleotides read TGTGCCAGCAGCTTGTGGGGACTAGTTAATGCAGATACGCAGTATTTT. It yields the protein CASSLWGLVNADTQYF.

The gene calls are TRBV10-3 and TRBJ2-1; TRBD2 agrees at 14 bases. Losses at the gene ends were 8 bases for V and 3 bases for J; bases not matched to a gene: 15. There are 19 residues in the CDR3. Germline V gives CDR1 ENHRY, CDR2 SYGVKD. CDR3 nucleotides: TGTGCCATCCACCTCCCCGGGACTAGCGGGGGCCCTAACTACAATGAGCAGTTCTTC. It specifies CAIHLPGTSGGPNYNEQFF.

The chain links TRBV10-3 to TRBJ1-2; D is possibly TRBD1 (5 bases). CDR1 and CDR2 (germline): ENHRY, SYGVKD. This CDR3 comprises 14 residues. The V gene lost 8 bases and the J gene lost 3 bases, with 16 bases spanning the gap. CDR3 residues: CAISPQDTDYGYTF. In DNA form, the CDR3 reads TGTGCCATCTCTCCCCAGGACACCGACTATGGCTACACCTTC.

The chain is built from TRBV7-8 and TRBJ1-4; TRBD1 is a possible D gene (6 bases). The CDR3 is 14 residues long. Trimming pared 10 bases from V and 7 bases from J, leaving 19 bases between. Per the germline V gene, CDR1 is SGHVS and CDR2 is FQNEAQ. CDR3 region: CATRSSQGREKLFF. The CDR3 bases are TGTGCCACCCGTTCTTCCCAGGGGCGTGAAAAACTGTTTTTT.